This record concerns one T cell receptor (beta chain) sequence. In the study's own analysis: Reference gene primer amplification in the assay estimated nucleated cell counts. The method was immunoSEQ multiplex PCR; TCRdb's version includes in-frame clones alone and lacks a portion of them. V and J calls and clone size are given by that table; D and trimming were obtained from the DNA. Here the sample spans around 35,000 clones, more than 70% being singletons. The sample originates from a study of blood T cell repertoires in COVID-19. The overall study: The origin of the acute and convalescent COVID-19 samples was the United States, Italy and Spain.

Looked up from germline, CDR1 is LGHNA and CDR2 is YNFKEQ. This CDR3 comprises 15 residues. V was clipped by 1 base and J by 7 bases; unmatched bases: 6. The sample consisted of peripheral blood. The chain couples TRBV4-2 to TRBJ2-2; 7 bases map to TRBD1. The sequence was collected from a man aged 55-75 years with active COVID-19. CDR3 sequence reads: CASSQAFGDSGELFF. CDR3 nucleotide sequence: TGTGCCAGCAGCCAAGCGTTCGGGGACAGCGGGGAGCTGTTTTTT.